Each of the 8 T cell receptor beta chains below was sequenced from the same sample in a study of beta chain features in type 1 diabetes. Expressed TCRB transcripts were sequenced, since all the RNA that had been isolated was reverse transcribed. Repertoires were generated with immunoSEQ multiplex PCR, while TCRdb's copy carries only in-frame clones and drops some. The data contain 350,000 to 400,000 clones, around an eighth of them seen just once; the ten biggest clones take up about 0.01%. Broader study findings: Type 1 diabetes patients had moderately but significantly shorter TCRB CDR3s in all four CD4+ subsets.

Their antigens are not known. The material sequenced was naive CD4+ T cells from blood. The origin of the receptors is a woman aged 18-29 years with type 1 diabetes.

The chain couples TRBV9 to TRBJ2-5; the match to TRBD2 covers 7 bases. This CDR3 region has 16 residues. Germline loops: CDR1 SGDLS, CDR2 YYNGEE. The V and J ends lost 6 bases and 1 base, in that order; junction bases with no gene match: 12. This CDR3 reads CASTPGVAGRQETQYF. DNA of the CDR3: TGTGCCAGCACCCCCGGGGTAGCGGGCCGCCAAGAGACCCAGTACTTC.

The table lists this clone with a few counts. The CDR3 DNA follows: TGTGCCAGCACCTCTAGCGGGAGGGCGTACGGGGAGACCCAGTACTTC. Encoded protein: CASTSSGRAYGETQYF. The rearrangement links TRBV5-4 to TRBJ2-5, with 12 positions matching TRBD2. CDR1 and CDR2 from the germline V gene are SGHNT and YYREEE (reference sequence). CDR3 length: 16 amino acids. With 6 bases clipped from V and 5 bases from J, the junction kept 11 bases outside the gene matches. The variable domain in full, completed from reference TRBV5-4 and TRBJ2-5, reads ETGVTQSPTHLIKTRGQQVTLRCSSQSGHNTVSWYQQALGQGPQFIFQYYREEENGRGNFPPRFSGLQFPNYSSELNVNALELDDSALYLCASTSSGRAYGETQYFGPGTRLLVL.

The J gene is TRBJ1-2, the V gene TRBV7-9; TRBD1 matches at 9 bases. The V gene's germline CDR1 is SEHNR and CDR2 FQNEAQ (reference sequence). The CDR3 sequence is 15 residues long. V was pared by 5 bases and J by 2 bases, with 6 bases of the junction left unmatched. The CDR3 loop reads CASSQNRGRNYGYTF. DNA for the CDR3: TGTGCCAGCAGCCAAAACAGGGGGCGCAACTATGGCTACACCTTC.

The chain links TRBV19 to TRBJ2-1, with D maybe TRBD2 (6 bases). Germline assignment: CDR1 LNHDA and CDR2 SQIVND (reference sequence). The CDR3 is 15 amino acids. V lost 6 bases to trimming and J lost 4 bases, with 16 bases between them. CDR3 nucleotide sequence: TGTGCCAGTAGCCTGGACGGAGGGTTATACAATGAGCAGTTCTTC. Translated, it gives CASSLDGGLYNEQFF. Complete variable domain (other parts from reference TRBV19 and TRBJ2-1): DGGITQSPKYLFRKEGQNVTLSCEQNLNHDAMYWYRQDPGQGLRLIYYSQIVNDFQKGDIAEGYSVSREKKESFPLTVTSAQKNPTAFYLCASSLDGGLYNEQFFGPGTRLTVL.

The chain employs TRBV12-5 and TRBJ1-1; D possibly corresponds to TRBD1 (6 bases). Trimming pared 5 bases from V and 3 bases from J, leaving 25 bases between. Germline V gene data show CDR1 as LGHNT and CDR2 as FRNRAP. CDR3 length equals 18 residues. CDR3 DNA: TGTGCTAGTGGTCTAGACAGGCCTTTGATGGCCAAGTACACTGAAGCTTTCTTT. It encodes CASGLDRPLMAKYTEAFF. The whole variable domain, remainder taken from reference TRBV12-5 and TRBJ1-1, is DARVTQTPRHKVTEMGQEVTMRCQPILGHNTVFWYRQTMMQGLELLAYFRNRAPLDDSGMPKDRFSAEMPDATLATLKIQPSEPRDSAVYFCASGLDRPLMAKYTEAFFGQGTRLTVV.

This clone appeared a few times. The chain links TRBV12-5 to TRBJ2-5; the D is unclear. The V end lost 9 bases, the J end lost 3 bases, and 11 bases lay between the germline ends. This CDR3 region has 12 residues. The germline CDR1 and CDR2 sequences are LGHNT and FRNRAP. CDR3 loop: CASRLGEETQYF. CDR3 bases: TGTGCTAGCCGACTCGGAGAAGAGACCCAGTACTTC.

The chain joins TRBV4-1 to TRBJ2-5; D perhaps matches TRBD2 (5 bases). Trimming left V 1 base short and J 5 bases short, with 14 bases between. Germline lookup yields CDR1 MGHRA and CDR2 YSYEKL. The CDR3 is 15 residues long. CDR3 bases: TGCGCCAGCAGCCAAGGGAGGACGGTCGTGGAGACCCAGTACTTC. This gives the protein CASSQGRTVVETQYF.

In this sample, this clone turned up a few times. This chain links TRBV29-1 with TRBJ1-1, with 8 bases that match TRBD1. The length of the CDR3 is 13 residues. The J segment lost 0 bases and the V segment lost 7 bases, leaving 4 bases of the junction unmatched. Germline CDR1 reads SQVTM; CDR2 reads ANQGSEA. CDR3 loop: CSATGGVNTEAFF. The DNA of the CDR3 is TGCAGCGCCACAGGGGGGGTGAACACTGAAGCTTTCTTT.